This T cell receptor (beta chain) was captured by sequencing in a study of CD8 T cells in Susac syndrome. Study observations and caveats: The study conceded that its TCR sequencing and HLA analysis involved relatively few individuals.

RNA totalling about 0.5 to 1 ug underwent reverse transcription with random hexamers. MiXCR, applied by TCRdb to the immunoSEQ multiplex PCR reads, yields one record per CDR3 protein. The sample includes about 160,000 distinct CDR3 sequences, approximately 94% of them seen just once. CDR1 and CDR2 (germline): LNHDA, SQIVND (reference sequence). The CDR3 spans 15 residues. Trimming took off 5 bases at V and 7 bases at J, with 18 bases between the two ends. Regarding this clonotype: No antigen is known for it.

This chain joins TRBV19 and TRBJ1-5, with a tentative D call TRBD1 (5 bases). Sample: CD4+ T cells from PBMCs. This clonotype was sampled from a human donor with multiple sclerosis. CDR3 amino acids: CASSVLRGAGQPQHF. The CDR3 nucleotides read TGTGCCAGTAGTGTTTTAAGGGGCGCGGGACAGCCCCAGCATTTT.